This T cell receptor (beta chain) was identified during a study of Graves' ophthalmopathy and Graves' hyperthyroidism. CDR3 length: 17 residues. The germline V and J ends were trimmed by 1 base and 4 bases, with 19 bases remaining between them. Germline CDR1 is MNHNS and CDR2 is SASEGT. This clonotype was observed at least ten times. RNA served as the template for amplifying TCR beta CDR3 regions. HTBI primers primed a first-round RT-PCR, and a second-round multiplex PCR followed. Each CDR3 protein is one row after TCRdb ran MiXCR on the multiplex PCR reads. The sample includes about 380,000 distinct CDR3 sequences, 15% to 19% of them seen just once.

This sequence was found in a woman aged 18 to 35 with stable Graves' hyperthyroidism. What was sequenced was peripheral blood. V usage is TRBV6-1 and J usage is TRBJ1-2, with D unresolved. CDR3 in amino acids: CASSEVFHRTDLYGYTF. The CDR3 DNA sequence: TGTGCCAGCAGTGAAGTTTTCCATCGGACGGACCTCTATGGCTACACCTTC.